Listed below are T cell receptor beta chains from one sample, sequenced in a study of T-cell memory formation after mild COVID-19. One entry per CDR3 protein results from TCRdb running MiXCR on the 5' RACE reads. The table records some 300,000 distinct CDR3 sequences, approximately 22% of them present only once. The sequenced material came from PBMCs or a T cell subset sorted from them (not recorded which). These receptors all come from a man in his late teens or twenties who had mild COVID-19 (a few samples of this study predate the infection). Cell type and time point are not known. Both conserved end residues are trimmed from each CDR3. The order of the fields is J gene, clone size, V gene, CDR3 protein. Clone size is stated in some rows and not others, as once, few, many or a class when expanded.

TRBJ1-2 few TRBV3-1 ASSRTGSGYGYT
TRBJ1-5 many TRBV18 ASSPGDQPQH
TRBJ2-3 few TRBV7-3 ASSSLTTDTQY
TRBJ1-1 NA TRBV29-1 SYEGVNTEAF
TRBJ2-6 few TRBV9 ASSVAGQGIPGANVLT
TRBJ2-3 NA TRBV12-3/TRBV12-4 AIGSRGADTQY
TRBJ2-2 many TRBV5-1 ASSLWDVDGELF
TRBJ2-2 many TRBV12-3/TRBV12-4 ASSANTGELF
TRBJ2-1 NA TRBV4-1 ASSPRGGGDNEQF
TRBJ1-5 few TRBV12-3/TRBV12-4 ASSLGVGGAFQPQH
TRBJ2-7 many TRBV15 ATSEGVAGASYEQY
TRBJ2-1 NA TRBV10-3 AISERVNEQF
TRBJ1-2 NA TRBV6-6 AGEQGQGYGYT
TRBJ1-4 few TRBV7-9 ASSRGGGKLF
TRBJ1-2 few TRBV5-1 ASRPLGGNYGYT
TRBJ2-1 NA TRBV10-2 ASSESSGTEQF
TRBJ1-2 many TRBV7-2 ASSLARTDLYGYT
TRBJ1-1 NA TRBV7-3 ASSLEPRGTEAF
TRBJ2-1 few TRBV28 ASSPATGGYNEQF
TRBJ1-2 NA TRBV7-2 ASSLVGEAYYGYT
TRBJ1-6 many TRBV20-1 SARRGNSPLH
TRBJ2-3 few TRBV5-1 ASSWGTRTDTQY
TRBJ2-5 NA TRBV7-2 ASSLERGPQY
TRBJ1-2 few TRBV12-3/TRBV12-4 ASSFGPEGYT
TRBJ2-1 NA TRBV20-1 SARAWGLRGDEQF
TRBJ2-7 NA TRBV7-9 ASSHPGVGGTYEQY
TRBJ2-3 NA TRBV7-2 ASSLGPDDTQY
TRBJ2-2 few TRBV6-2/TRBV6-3 ASSSSTGFLTGELF
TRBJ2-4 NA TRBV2 ASILDRGNIQY
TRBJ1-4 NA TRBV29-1 SVGTVNEKLF
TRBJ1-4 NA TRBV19 ASREGLATNEKLF
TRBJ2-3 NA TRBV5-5 ASSAPIAVGDTQY